The 15 T cell receptor beta chains given below trace back to one sample, sequenced in a study of T cell responses to AZD1222 COVID-19 vaccine. Sequencing used immunoSEQ multiplex PCR; TCRdb keeps in-frame clones, though not all of them. Among about 86,000 clones, 70% to 85% were seen once, and the ten largest hold roughly 21%. The sequencing used peripheral blood, collected on day 0 of AZD1222 vaccination. These receptors all stem from an adult in good health.

The gene calls are TRBV2 and TRBJ1-1; D is undetermined. Germline loops: CDR1 SNHLY, CDR2 FYNNEI. The CDR3 extends over 13 amino acids. Trimming left V 7 bases short and J 1 base short, with 10 bases between. The CDR3 spells CASKRSPNTEAFF. As DNA, the CDR3 is TGTGCCAGCAAAAGGTCACCGAACACTGAAGCTTTCTTT.

This chain links TRBV5-4 with TRBJ2-2; 8 bases align to TRBD1. CDR1 SGHNT and CDR2 YYREEE come from the germline V gene (reference sequence). This CDR3 is built from 15 residues. Unmatched junction bases numbered 12, after V lost 7 bases and J lost 7 bases. CDR3 sequence: CASADRRGHSGELFF. The CDR3 nucleotides read TGTGCCAGCGCCGATCGCAGGGGGCATAGCGGGGAGCTGTTTTTT.

The J gene is TRBJ2-4, the V gene TRBV14; D is uncertain. The V and J ends lost 4 bases and 7 bases respectively, with 8 bases between them. The CDR3 has 12 amino acids. Germline CDR1 reads SGHDN; CDR2 reads FVKESK. CDR3 amino acids: CASSPGGNIQYF. The CDR3 DNA is TGTGCCAGCAGCCCCGGTGGGAACATTCAGTACTTC.

The J gene is TRBJ1-5, the V gene TRBV2; tentative D call: TRBD1 (5 bases). This CDR3 region has 15 residues. Trimming removed 7 bases from V and 1 base from J, with 14 bases in between. The V gene's germline CDR1 is SNHLY and CDR2 FYNNEI. The chain's CDR3 is CASTDGGTSNQPQHF. The CDR3 DNA sequence: TGTGCCAGCACCGATGGGGGAACGAGCAATCAGCCCCAGCATTTT.

The CDR3 here is CASSLVAGSDTQYF. The DNA of the CDR3 is TGCGCCAGCAGCTTGGTAGCGGGATCAGATACGCAGTATTTT. The chain uses TRBV5-1 and TRBJ2-3; TRBD2 aligns across 8 bases. The ends lost 0 bases at V and 4 bases at J; junction bases unmatched: 1. The CDR3 spans 14 residues. Germline V gene data show CDR1 as SGHRS and CDR2 as YFSETQ.

The J gene is TRBJ2-5, the V gene TRBV10-3, with 9 bases identical to TRBD1. V dropped 4 bases and J dropped 2; count of bases not matched to a gene: 2. The CDR3 runs 14 residues. Germline assignment: CDR1 ENHRY and CDR2 SYGVKD. The CDR3 DNA reads TGTGCCATCAGTGGGGGACAGGGACAAGAGACCCAGTACTTC. Its protein is CAISGGQGQETQYF.

The chain is built from TRBV7-2 and TRBJ2-3; weak D call: TRBD1 (5 bases). Trimming pared 8 bases from V and 3 bases from J, leaving 18 bases between. This CDR3 is built from 15 residues. The germline V gene encodes CDR1 SGHTA and CDR2 FQGNSA. The CDR3 protein is CASCLRTPLTDTQYF. In DNA, the CDR3 is TGTGCCAGCTGTCTCCGGACACCTCTTACAGATACGCAGTATTTT.

Written as DNA, the CDR3 is TGTGCCAGCAGGCTGGACAGGGACTACAATGAGCAGTTCTTC. This encodes CASRLDRDYNEQFF. This chain joins TRBV6-5 and TRBJ2-1, with 8 bases fitting TRBD1. Germline CDR1 is MNHEY and CDR2 is SVGAGI. The CDR3 contains 14 residues. The junction had 4 bases not matched to a gene; V was cut back by 6 bases and J by 3 bases.

V and J are TRBV11-2 and TRBJ2-1; D remains ambiguous. Germline lookup yields CDR1 SGHAT and CDR2 FQNNGV. V gave up 5 bases and J gave up 4 bases, with 9 bases separating them. This CDR3 has 13 amino acids. The CDR3 DNA reads as TGTGCCAGCAGCCCACAGCAGTACAATGAGCAGTTCTTC. Protein product: CASSPQQYNEQFF.

This clone has more than one count but fewer than ten. V is TRBV5-3 and J is TRBJ2-7, with 8 bases that match TRBD1. TRBV5-3 counts as an open reading frame of uncertain function. The ends lost 0 bases at V and 2 bases at J; junction bases unmatched: 16. This CDR3 is 19 amino acids long. CDR3 residues: CARSLDGSHGQGAAYEQYF. CDR3 bases: TGTGCCAGAAGCTTGGATGGCTCCCACGGGCAGGGGGCAGCCTACGAGCAGTACTTC.

This chain joins TRBV10-3 and TRBJ1-1, with TRBD1 matching 9 bases. The CDR3 runs 13 residues. V dropped 5 bases and J dropped 7; count of bases not matched to a gene: 5. The germline gives CDR1 ENHRY, CDR2 SYGVKD. The CDR3 DNA sequence: TGTGCCATCAGTCGACAGGGGGTTGATGAAGCTTTCTTT. Translating gives CAISRQGVDEAFF.

The chain combines TRBV28 with TRBJ2-2; D possibly uses TRBD1 or TRBD2 (6 bases each). Trimming pared 6 bases from V and 3 bases from J, leaving 14 bases between. Germline CDR1 and CDR2: MDHEN and SYDVKM. The CDR3 has 15 amino acids. CDR3 region: CASRRYREDTGELFF. Written as DNA, the CDR3 is TGTGCCAGCAGGCGATACAGGGAGGACACCGGGGAGCTGTTTTTT. The full variable domain, with the rest looked up from reference TRBV28 and TRBJ2-2, is DVKVTQSSRYLVKRTGEKVFLECVQDMDHENMFWYRQDPGLGLRLIYFSYDVKMKEKGDIPEGYSVSREKKERFSLILESASTNQTSMYLCASRRYREDTGELFFGEGSRLTVL.

Here the CDR3 reads CSVLQGEETQYF. CDR3 coding DNA: TGCAGCGTCTTACAGGGTGAAGAGACCCAGTACTTC. The genes are TRBV29-1 and TRBJ2-5; a weak D match, TRBD1 (6 bases). The CDR3 sequence is 12 residues long. Between the trimmed V and J ends, which lost 6 bases and 3 bases, there was a span of 11 bases. Germline loops: CDR1 SQVTM, CDR2 ANQGSEA.

This chain joins TRBV30 and TRBJ2-2, with 7 positions matching TRBD2. Germline trimming cut 2 bases from V and 3 bases from J; bases unmatched to any gene: 6. The CDR3 is 15 amino acids. The germline V gene encodes CDR1 GTSNPN and CDR2 SVGIG (reference sequence). The DNA for the CDR3 is TGTGCCTGGAGTTCAGCGGGACTACACACCGGGGAGCTGTTTTTT. Its translation: CAWSSAGLHTGELFF. Full variable domain (rest looked up from reference TRBV30 and TRBJ2-2): SQTIHQWPATLVQPVGSPLSLECTVEGTSNPNLYWYRQAAGRGLQLLFYSVGIGQISSEVPQNLSASRPQDRQFILSSKKLLLSDSGFYLCAWSSAGLHTGELFFGEGSRLTVL.

J is TRBJ1-4 and V is TRBV5-1; D ambiguous. V lost 5 bases, J lost 3 bases, and 11 bases lay in between. There are 14 residues in the CDR3. Germline loops: CDR1 SGHRS, CDR2 YFSETQ. Here the CDR3 DNA reads TGCGCCAGCAGGGCAGGAGCAGCTAATGAAAAACTGTTTTTT. It specifies CASRAGAANEKLFF.